These T cell receptor beta chains were read from a single sample in a study of T cell clones after liver transplantation. TCRdb's table, derived via immunoSEQ multiplex PCR, lists solely in-frame clones and lacks some. The profile shows about 58,000 clones, 70% to 80% of them singletons. The sample here was CD4+ T cells from blood, taken at the 15-month timepoint. These receptors were collected from a human patient who received a liver transplant. Part of the T cells may come from the graft donor. Both conserved end residues are part of each CDR3.

v_call	j_call	cdr3_length	cdr3_aa
TRBV6-5	TRBJ1-5	13	CASSGTTGQPQHF
TRBV5-1	TRBJ2-3	15	CASSTSGVGADTQYF
TRBV19	TRBJ1-4	15	CASSDRGGTNEKLFF
TRBV30	TRBJ2-7	15	CAWRRGKTESYEQYF
TRBV30	TRBJ1-5	19	CAWSPFDRGLTYSNQPQHF
TRBV4-2	TRBJ1-2	15	CASSPDQDSNYGYTF
TRBV5-1	TRBJ1-4	13	CASTEPGDEKLFF
TRBV2	TRBJ2-2	13	CASSEGPTGELFF
TRBV7-2	TRBJ1-1	11	CASSSFTEAFF
TRBV6-1	TRBJ1-5	16	CASSENLGQVDQPQHF
TRBV6-1	TRBJ2-5	14	CASSELVGGETQYF
TRBV5-4	TRBJ1-2	15	CASSLETGGFYGYTF
TRBV7-9	TRBJ2-7	15	CASSLDAGAYDEQYF
TRBV7-9	TRBJ2-3	14	CASSLDYSRDTQYF
TRBV29-1	TRBJ1-1	14	CSVDAGWSNTEAFF
TRBV7-2	TRBJ2-5	14	CASSRESGWETQYF
TRBV6-6	TRBJ2-5	11	CASREGETQYF
TRBV7-9	TRBJ2-4	17	CASSGFSATKRENIQYF
TRBV18	TRBJ2-1	14	CASSPVGQGNEQFF
TRBV5-1	TRBJ2-3	17	CASSTALGTTSTDTQYF
TRBV6-1	TRBJ2-3	16	CASSETLAGAQGTQYF
TRBV7-8	TRBJ2-5	13	CASSRWGQETQYF
TRBV7-9	TRBJ1-2	15	CASSLSGGQAYGYTF
TRBV5-6	TRBJ2-1	15	CASSLNRGAYNEQFF
TRBV13	TRBJ1-2	14	CASSFQGASYGYTF
TRBV19	TRBJ2-3	16	CASSSAGTRGTDTQYF
TRBV27	TRBJ2-3	14	CASSRREGGDTQYF
TRBV30	TRBJ1-5	12	CAWSPSNQPQHF
TRBV14	TRBJ1-3	13	CASSQDWRGTIYF
TRBV5-5	TRBJ2-7	13	CASSLGTFGEQYF
TRBV7-9	TRBJ2-1	12	CASSSRGAAQFF
TRBV10-3	TRBJ1-2	13	CAISEFEQYGYTF
TRBV7-2	TRBJ2-3	15	CASSLSRAPVDTQYF
TRBV5-1	TRBJ1-2	13	CASSLEAGYGYTF
TRBV11-2	TRBJ1-4	16	CASSLDRQASNEKLFF
TRBV29-1	TRBJ1-4	12	CSGGWGSEKLFF
TRBV18	TRBJ1-2	16	CASSLDSDRTNYGYTF
TRBV5-1	TRBJ2-3	14	CASSPGQTTDTQYF
TRBV7-9	TRBJ1-1	12	CASRQGNTEAFF
TRBV15	TRBJ2-1	14	CATSRDKAYSSQFF
TRBV5-4	TRBJ1-1	16	CASSFWRGRRNTEAFF
TRBV7-2	TRBJ2-1	15	CASSLAQGSYNEQFF
TRBV5-1	TRBJ2-5	16	CASSLGFGGGPGTQYF
TRBV6-5	TRBJ2-2	16	CASSYSLDRNTGELFF
TRBV28	TRBJ2-3	14	CASGLAGGTDTQYF